This T cell receptor (beta chain) was obtained from a study of blood T cell repertoires in COVID-19. The data were produced by immunoSEQ multiplex PCR, yet TCRdb's version contains in-frame clones alone and is incomplete. Found here are about 110,000 clones, 70% to 90% of them singletons; the top ten hold 3.3%. The clonotype was recovered from a woman between 50 and 59 years old with acute or convalescent COVID-19. The sample was peripheral blood.

Here the CDR3 DNA reads TGTGCCAGCAGTCCCGGCCTAGACTATGGCTACACCTTC. Protein product: CASSPGLDYGYTF. This chain connects TRBV6-5 to TRBJ1-2; no clear D gene. CDR1 and CDR2 from the germline V gene are MNHEY and SVGAGI. Trimming removed 5 bases at V and 3 bases at J, with 10 bases between. CDR3 length: 13 amino acids.